The 10 T cell receptor beta chains listed next were all sequenced from one sample in a study of T cell repertoires in cytomegalovirus infection (dated by TCRdb to 2018 to 2020). The sequencer was an Illumina HiSeq 1500. TCRdb applied fastp at Q25 and MiXCR to the public reads, then kept only in-frame beta chains. Every entry covers one CDR3 protein and lists the most common genes and DNA from its rows. The table for this sample lists over 90,000 distinct CDR3 sequences; approximately 16% of them were counted only once. 6.5% to 9.5% of the sample goes to the ten largest clones. What was sequenced was PBMCs. Every receptor here comes from a human donor in good health (CMV status not recorded). Some clones in this sample may be carry-over from other donors' samples.

Ten or more counts support this clonotype. The chain joins TRBV5-4 to TRBJ1-6; D is unclear. This CDR3 is built from 12 residues. Trimming shortened V by 4 bases and J by 13 bases, and 12 bases separated the two germline ends. Per germline, CDR1 SGHNT and CDR2 YYREEE (reference sequence). The DNA for the CDR3 is TGTGCCAGCAGCGGGCGAGGGATCCCCCTCCACTTT. Encoded protein: CASSGRGIPLHF.

The V call is TRBV5-4, the J call TRBJ2-7; TRBD2 might be the D (5 bases). Trimming took 5 bases from V and 2 from J, leaving 17 bases between them. Germline V gives CDR1 SGHNT, CDR2 YYREEE (reference sequence). This CDR3 region has 15 residues. In DNA, the CDR3 is TGTGCCAGCAGAAGGACTGGATCGACCCCCTACGAGCAGTACTTC. Protein: CASRRTGSTPYEQYF.

As to this clonotype: A read error may be the cause here, since a much bigger clone is one base away. The V and J genes are TRBV2 and TRBJ2-7, with TRBD1 identical over 7 bases. J gave up 8 bases and V 6 bases, and 16 bases lay outside the gene matches. Germline values: CDR1 SNHLY, CDR2 FYNNEI. CDR3 length equals 15 residues. The CDR3 here is CASSQRGQITGKQYF. The DNA for the CDR3 is TGTGCCAGCAGCCAAAGGGGACAGATTACGGGGAAGCAGTACTTC.

This clonotype has at least ten counts. This chain links TRBV15 with TRBJ1-5; D uncertain. V lost 0 bases, J lost 7 bases, and 10 bases lay in between. Germline assignment: CDR1 LNHNV and CDR2 YYDKDF (reference sequence). The CDR3 extends over 14 amino acids. The CDR3 nucleotides read TGTGCCACCAGCAGAGATCCGCCTGGGCAGCCCCAGCATTTT. This translates into CATSRDPPGQPQHF.

The CDR3 loop reads CASSLRLAGGPVAYNEQFF. The CDR3 DNA is TGTGCCAGCAGCTTGAGACTAGCGGGGGGACCCGTGGCCTACAATGAGCAGTTCTTC. This chain uses TRBV5-5 with TRBJ2-1; TRBD2 matches 13 bases. The ends lost 1 base at V and 2 bases at J; junction bases unmatched: 9. The CDR3 extends over 19 amino acids. Per germline, CDR1 SGHKS and CDR2 YYEKEE (reference sequence).

This clonotype occurred a few times. The chain employs TRBV12-3 or TRBV12-4 and TRBJ1-1, with a weak D call TRBD1 (6 bases). This CDR3 is built from 13 residues. V was pared by 8 bases and J by 0 bases, with 10 bases between. The CDR3 loop reads CASLGAMNTEAFF. CDR3 sequence (DNA): TGTGCCAGCCTGGGGGCTATGAACACTGAAGCTTTCTTT.

The CDR3 loop reads CASHGGTMNTEAFF. In DNA form, the CDR3 reads TGTGCCAGCCATGGGGGAACCATGAACACTGAAGCTTTCTTT. The rearrangement joins TRBV28 to TRBJ1-1; tentatively, D is TRBD1 (5 bases). The ends were cut back, 8 bases at V and 0 bases at J, with 13 bases in the middle. There are 14 residues in the CDR3. Germline V lookup: CDR1 MDHEN, CDR2 SYDVKM.

This clonotype appeared a few times. The V call is TRBV20-1, the J call TRBJ2-7, with D possibly being TRBD1 (6 bases). Trimming left V 1 base short and J 2 bases short, with 12 bases between. This CDR3 spans 14 amino acids. Germline V gene lookup returns CDR1 DFQATT and CDR2 SNEGSKA (reference sequence). CDR3 residues: CSARVQGKPYEQYF. CDR3 sequence (DNA): TGCAGTGCTAGAGTACAGGGAAAACCCTACGAGCAGTACTTC.

This clonotype was detected ten times or more. The rearrangement links TRBV7-6 to TRBJ2-7; 9 nucleotides align to TRBD2. After removal of 6 bases from V and 0 bases from J, the junction contained 6 bases not matched to a gene. This CDR3 has 15 residues. CDR1 and CDR2 from the germline V gene are SGHVS and FNYEAQ. DNA for the CDR3: TGTGCCAGCAGTTTATTTAGCGGGGGCTCCTACGAGCAGTACTTC. It encodes CASSLFSGGSYEQYF.

This clonotype was observed a handful of times. V and J are TRBV20-1 and TRBJ2-3; 10 bases are a match to TRBD2. V lost 5 bases to trimming and J lost 4 bases; unmatched junction nucleotides: 12. CDR3 length: 16 residues. CDR1 and CDR2 from the germline V gene are DFQATT and SNEGSKA (reference sequence). The CDR3 DNA reads TGCAGTGCTCCCCTCAGCGGGGGGGCCAGGGCAGATACGCAGTATTTT. Encoded protein: CSAPLSGGARADTQYF.